The T cell receptor beta chain described here comes from a study of lymphopenia after photon versus proton radiotherapy. Trimming took 5 bases from V and 2 from J; bases not matched to a gene: 8. This CDR3 contains 15 residues. The germline V gene has CDR1 SGHRS and CDR2 YFSETQ. Produced via immunoSEQ multiplex PCR; TCRdb's table is partial and in-frame only. The sample yields some 30,000 clones, roughly 88% seen once. This receptor was obtained from a woman in her 50s with pancreatic cancer. The specimen comprised peripheral blood, sampled from a patient treated with photon-based radiotherapy. This chain uses TRBV5-1 with TRBJ2-5; 8 bases map to TRBD1. In DNA, the CDR3 is TGCGCCAGCAGACCCGCAAGACAGGGGCAAGAGACCCAGTACTTC. Its protein is CASRPARQGQETQYF.